This T cell receptor beta chain was observed in a study of blood T cell repertoires in COVID-19. Background on the study: Material from acute and convalescent COVID-19 was sourced from the United States, Italy and Spain. Sources were T cells, B-cell-depleted T cells, or PBMCs; the material itself was cDNA or gDNA.

Details on this clone: This sample includes further DNA sequences coding for the same CDR3.

This CDR3 contains 14 residues. The V segment lost 4 bases and the J segment 6 bases; nucleotides outside the gene matches: 3. Germline assignment: CDR1 SGHRS and CDR2 YFSETQ. The table came from immunoSEQ multiplex PCR; TCRdb's copy has only in-frame clones and leaves some out. The data contain 90,000 to 150,000 clones, 79% of them singletons. The sequencing sample was made of peripheral blood. The sequence came from a woman older than 75 with acute or convalescent COVID-19. The rearrangement links TRBV5-1 to TRBJ1-6, with 8 bases fitting TRBD1. CDR3 DNA: TGCGCCAGCAGCCTTGGACAGGGTAATTCACCCCTCCACTTT. This gives the protein CASSLGQGNSPLHF.